This T cell receptor beta chain appears in the sequencing data of a study of T cells after posttransplantation cyclophosphamide. The CDR3 has 15 residues. Deletions cut 1 base from V and 1 base from J, with 7 bases between. The germline gives CDR1 SGHAT, CDR2 FQNNGV. This clone has at least ten counts. This table comes from immunoSEQ multiplex PCR, and its TCRdb copy is limited to in-frame clones, with some not included. The repertoire has about 41,000 clones, none seen only once; the ten largest take around 5.9%. Sequences were obtained from PBMCs. The clonotype comes from a man under 40 in good health and a related stem cell transplant donor. The V call is TRBV11-2, the J call TRBJ2-2; maybe TRBD1 (5 bases). For the CDR3, the DNA is TGTGCCAGCAGCTTAGGGACATTGAACACCGGGGAGCTGTTTTTT. Protein: CASSLGTLNTGELFF.